Described below is a single TCR beta chain sequence and its context. TCRdb's table, derived via immunoSEQ multiplex PCR, lists solely in-frame clones and lacks some. The data show around 80,000 clones, roughly 85% seen once. Trimming removed 7 bases at V and 0 bases at J, with 13 bases between. Germline CDR1 reads MDHEN; CDR2 reads SYDVKM. The CDR3 loop spans 15 amino acids. The data are from a study of OX40 agonist ivuxolimab in advanced cancers. The rearrangement joins TRBV28 to TRBJ1-3, with a weak D call TRBD1 (6 bases). This specimen consisted of CD4+ or CD8+ T cells sorted from blood, obtained in a trial of the OX40 agonist ivuxolimab. The TCR originated in an adult with an advanced solid tumor such as melanoma, head and neck, liver or kidney cancer. The CDR3 spells CASKPGGDSGNTIYF. The DNA for the CDR3 is TGTGCCAGCAAGCCGGGGGGCGACTCTGGAAACACCATATATTTT. Drawing the rest from reference TRBV28 and TRBJ1-3, the complete variable domain is DVKVTQSSRYLVKRTGEKVFLECVQDMDHENMFWYRQDPGLGLRLIYFSYDVKMKEKGDIPEGYSVSREKKERFSLILESASTNQTSMYLCASKPGGDSGNTIYFGEGSWLTVV.